This TCR beta chain appears in the sequencing data of a study of T cells in Graves' hyperthyroidism and ophthalmopathy. This CDR3 spans 12 amino acids. Trimming shortened V by 3 bases and J by 3 bases, and 6 bases separated the two germline ends. Germline V lookup: CDR1 SGDLS, CDR2 YYNGEE. This clonotype has at least ten counts. The target antigen is unknown. Hyperthyroidism had been newly diagnosed in patients aged 18 to 65, and its duration was under 2 months. Exclusion of a patient resulted from uncontrolled infection, other autoimmune disease, pregnancy or lactation. The CDR3 regions of TCR beta were amplified from RNA transcripts. HTBI primers were used for first-round RT-PCR of the TCR CDR3. MiXCR, applied by TCRdb to the multiplex PCR reads, yields one record per CDR3 protein. This table holds 560,000 or so distinct CDR3 sequences, about 45% found once. The study's findings and limits: Researchers found most expanded thyroid clonotypes above 0.001 in blood as well.

The receptor was isolated from a woman between 18 and 29 years old with Graves' hyperthyroidism. The chain joins TRBV9 to TRBJ1-1; no reliable D call. Sequenced sample: peripheral blood or thyroid tissue (not recorded which). In DNA form, the CDR3 reads TGTGCCAGCAGCGCGGGTTACACTGAAGCTTTCTTT. This gives the protein CASSAGYTEAFF. The complete variable domain, with remaining parts taken from reference TRBV9 and TRBJ1-1, reads DSGVTQTPKHLITATGQRVTLRCSPRSGDLSVYWYQQSLDQGLQFLIQYYNGEERAKGNILERFSAQQFPDLHSELNLSSLELGDSALYFCASSAGYTEAFFGQGTRLTVV.